One and the same sample provided the 25 T cell receptor beta chains below, sequenced in a study of cytomegalovirus exposure and HLA in healthy donors (dated by TCRdb to about 2017). The library was generated by the immunoSEQ multiplex PCR assay. For the multiplex PCR, a mixture combining 60 forward primers for TCR Vbeta segments and 13 reverse primers for TCR Jbeta segments was used. TCRdb carries this immuneACCESS record with in-frame sequences only. Its versions omit some clonotypes, under half of them owing to an unresolved V gene in the studies checked, with the rest unexplained. The sample records approximately 100,000 clones, 79% of which are singletons. Approximately 3% of the sample belongs to the ten largest clones. The sample consisted of PBMCs. The receptors stem from a woman in her thirties or forties in good health and CMV-seronegative.

The chain links TRBV18 to TRBJ2-7, with D maybe TRBD2 (5 bases). The V gene lost 2 bases and the J gene lost 5 bases, with 13 bases spanning the gap. Germline V gene lookup returns CDR1 KGHSH and CDR2 LQKENI. The CDR3 contains 14 residues. The CDR3 DNA reads TGTGCCAGCTCACCAGATTCCAGGCGGGACGAGCAGTACTTC. It yields the protein CASSPDSRRDEQYF.

This clone was seen a handful of times. The chain joins TRBV7-2 to TRBJ2-5, with D tentatively TRBD1 (6 bases). CDR3 size: 15 residues. Germline V lookup: CDR1 SGHTA, CDR2 FQGNSA. The ends were cut back, 5 bases at V and 4 bases at J, with 17 bases in the middle. The CDR3 protein is CASSRLQGRGETQYF. CDR3 bases: TGTGCCAGCAGCAGGTTACAGGGAAGGGGAGAGACCCAGTACTTC.

As DNA, the CDR3 is TGTGCCAGCAGGGCGGACAGGGGGAATGGAAACACCATATATTTT. Encoded protein: CASRADRGNGNTIYF. The chain joins TRBV6-5 to TRBJ1-3, with TRBD1 identical over 10 bases. This CDR3 has 15 residues. The germline CDR1 and CDR2 sequences are MNHEY and SVGAGI. The junction had 5 bases not matched to a gene; V was cut back by 6 bases and J by 3 bases.

The chain has TRBV5-4 and TRBJ2-3, with D tentatively TRBD1 (6 bases). The CDR3 spans 14 residues. Germline values: CDR1 SGHNT, CDR2 YYREEE (reference sequence). The germline V and J ends were trimmed by 3 bases and 3 bases, with 11 bases remaining between them. CDR3 protein: CASSSRTGTDTQYF. For the CDR3, the DNA is TGTGCCAGCAGCTCCCGCACAGGGACAGATACGCAGTATTTT.

A remark on this clone: The junction departs from the called germline gene at one end, perhaps through a read error. The chain combines TRBV27 with TRBJ1-5; 8 positions agree with TRBD1. This CDR3 is built from 16 residues. Germline CDR1 MNHEY, CDR2 SMNVEV (reference sequence). The CDR3 sequence is CASSLSVGTGNQPQHF. Written as DNA, the CDR3 is TGTGCCAGCAGCTTATCCGTGGGGACAGGTAATCAGCCCCAGCATTTT.

J is TRBJ1-1 and V is TRBV19; 8 bases match TRBD1. The CDR3 contains 13 residues. Germline V gene data show CDR1 as LNHDA and CDR2 as SQIVND (reference sequence). V was clipped by 9 bases and J by 1 base; unmatched bases: 4. The CDR3 DNA reads as TGTGCCAGCCTAGACAGGGGGAACACTGAAGCTTTCTTT. Translated, it gives CASLDRGNTEAFF.

The V and J genes are TRBV5-6 and TRBJ1-2; TRBD1 agrees at 8 bases. The CDR3 is 16 amino acids. Germline lookup yields CDR1 SGHDT and CDR2 YYEEEE. Losses at the gene ends were 2 bases for V and 4 bases for J; bases not matched to a gene: 10. CDR3 DNA sequence: TGTGCCAGCAGCTTTTATGCAGACAGGGGCGGCTATGGCTACACCTTC. As protein: CASSFYADRGGYGYTF. Full variable domain (rest looked up from reference TRBV5-6 and TRBJ1-2): DAGVTQSPTHLIKTRGQQVTLRCSPKSGHDTVSWYQQALGQGPQFIFQYYEEEERQRGNFPDRFSGHQFPNYSSELNVNALLLGDSALYLCASSFYADRGGYGYTFGSGTRLTVV.

The chain links TRBV4-3 to TRBJ2-5; 12 positions agree with TRBD1. The ends lost 5 bases at V and 3 bases at J; junction bases unmatched: 7. The CDR3 has 16 residues. Per the germline V gene, CDR1 is LGHNA and CDR2 is YSLEER. The CDR3 DNA reads TGCGCCAGCAGCGAGTCCGGGACAGGGGGCGAAGAGACCCAGTACTTC. Its translation: CASSESGTGGEETQYF.

This rearrangement joins TRBV2 to TRBJ2-3; the match to TRBD2 covers 7 bases. V shed 8 bases and J 4 bases; nucleotides not matched to a gene: 9. The germline CDR1 and CDR2 sequences are SNHLY and FYNNEI. The CDR3 is made up of 14 amino acids. In nucleotides, the CDR3 is TGTGCCAGCGTGGGGGGGTTAGGGGCAGATACGCAGTATTTT. As protein: CASVGGLGADTQYF.

The gene calls are TRBV14 and TRBJ2-1; 8 positions match TRBD1. With 1 base clipped from V and 8 bases from J, the junction kept 4 bases outside the gene matches. CDR3 size: 14 residues. CDR1 SGHDN and CDR2 FVKESK come from the germline V gene. The CDR3 is CASSQGTGKDEQFF. The CDR3 DNA reads TGTGCCAGCAGCCAAGGGACAGGGAAGGATGAGCAGTTCTTC.

The CDR3 sequence: CASSYGGTRGTGELFF. DNA of the CDR3: TGTGCCAGCAGTTATGGGGGGACTAGGGGCACCGGGGAGCTGTTTTTT. J is TRBJ2-2 and V is TRBV6-5; TRBD2 matches 8 bases. This CDR3 is 16 amino acids long. V lost 3 bases and J lost 4; bases outside the gene matches: 7. CDR1 MNHEY and CDR2 SVGAGI come from the germline V gene.

The rearrangement uses TRBV27 and TRBJ1-1; no reliable D call. Trimming took 2 bases from V and 1 from J, leaving 8 bases between them. Germline V gene lookup returns CDR1 MNHEY and CDR2 SMNVEV (reference sequence). The CDR3 covers 14 residues. The CDR3 here is CASSLEVSNTEAFF. Written as DNA, the CDR3 is TGTGCCAGCAGTTTAGAGGTTTCGAACACTGAAGCTTTCTTT.

This clone was seen more than once but under ten times. The V and J genes are TRBV4-3 and TRBJ2-2, with a possible D match to TRBD2 (5 bases). The ends were cut back, 1 base at V and 2 bases at J, with 8 bases in the middle. The CDR3 contains 15 residues. CDR1 LGHNA and CDR2 YSLEER come from the germline V gene. CDR3 sequence: CASSQGPGNTGELFF. Written as DNA, the CDR3 is TGCGCCAGCAGCCAAGGTCCGGGAAACACCGGGGAGCTGTTTTTT.

The genes are TRBV7-2 and TRBJ1-2; D uncertain. Germline values: CDR1 SGHTA, CDR2 FQGNSA. The CDR3 has 12 amino acids. Trimming left V 5 bases short and J 6 bases short, with 10 bases between. The DNA for the CDR3 is TGTGCCAGCAGCCAAAACGCGGATGGCTACACCTTC. It specifies CASSQNADGYTF.

This clone came up a few times. The genes are TRBV10-1 and TRBJ2-3; 7 nucleotides agree with TRBD2. The CDR3 is made up of 13 amino acids. Germline CDR1 WNHNN, CDR2 SYGVQD (reference sequence). V shed 5 bases, J shed 3 bases, and the junction held 2 bases outside the gene matches. CDR3 DNA sequence: TGCGCCAGCAGTAGTAGCGGGACAGATACGCAGTATTTT. This translates into CASSSSGTDTQYF.

The rearrangement links TRBV6-5 to TRBJ2-3; D call uncertain. V was clipped by 2 bases and J by 4 bases, with 10 bases between them. The CDR3 covers 14 residues. Germline CDR1 is MNHEY and CDR2 is SVGAGI. The CDR3: CASSYEDKSDTQYF. Here the CDR3 DNA reads TGTGCCAGCAGTTACGAGGATAAATCAGATACGCAGTATTTT.

The table lists this clone with a few counts. The genes are TRBV6-5 and TRBJ1-5, with D possibly being TRBD1 (6 bases). V was cut by 7 bases and J by 6 bases, with 16 bases left in between. This CDR3 has 14 residues. Per the germline V gene, CDR1 is MNHEY and CDR2 is SVGAGI. CDR3 nucleotide sequence: TGTGCCAGCACCCCGGACAGAGGCAGTCAGCCCCAGCATTTT. Residues: CASTPDRGSQPQHF.

The chain couples TRBV7-9 to TRBJ2-1, with TRBD1 matching 8 bases. The length of the CDR3 is 16 residues. V gave up 3 bases and J gave up 2 bases; unmatched junction bases: 6. Germline V gene lookup returns CDR1 SEHNR and CDR2 FQNEAQ (reference sequence). The CDR3 DNA is TGTGCCAGCAGCTTTGGGCAGGGGGCGGCCTACAATGAGCAGTTCTTC. It codes for CASSFGQGAAYNEQFF.

This chain joins TRBV2 and TRBJ1-5, with no clear D. Trimming removed 4 bases from V and 0 bases from J, with 10 bases in between. There are 15 residues in the CDR3. Germline-derived CDR1 and CDR2 are SNHLY and FYNNEI. The CDR3 region has the DNA TGTGCCAGCAGTGGTTCAGGTTATAGCAATCAGCCCCAGCATTTT. Protein product: CASSGSGYSNQPQHF.

The chain carries TRBV14 and TRBJ2-7; D is ambiguous. CDR1 is SGHDN and CDR2 is FVKESK in the germline V gene. CDR3 length equals 12 residues. V was pared by 1 base and J by 3 bases, with 4 bases between. CDR3 amino acids: CASSQAHYEQYF. CDR3 DNA: TGTGCCAGCAGCCAAGCCCACTACGAGCAGTACTTC.

The chain is built from TRBV7-9 and TRBJ2-1, with 7 bases that match TRBD2. The CDR3 is made up of 14 amino acids. With V trimmed by 1 base and J by 7 bases, 4 bases remained unmatched. Germline-derived CDR1 and CDR2 are SEHNR and FQNEAQ (reference sequence). The CDR3 region has the DNA TGTGCCAGCAGCTTAGGGGCCGGGGGGAATGAGCAGTTCTTC. Translating gives CASSLGAGGNEQFF.

The chain uses TRBV28 and TRBJ1-1; TRBD1 is a possible D gene (5 bases). There are 13 residues in the CDR3. Germline loops: CDR1 MDHEN, CDR2 SYDVKM. Trimming removed 2 bases at V and 5 bases at J, with 9 bases between. The CDR3 nucleotides are TGTGCCAGCAGTTTAATAGGGACTACTGAAGCTTTCTTT. Encoded protein: CASSLIGTTEAFF.

This sequence joins TRBV6-5 and TRBJ2-7; 8 nucleotides match TRBD2. The length of the CDR3 is 14 residues. Looked up from germline, CDR1 is MNHEY and CDR2 is SVGAGI. J lost 0 bases, V lost 6 bases, and 4 bases had no gene match. The CDR3 DNA reads TGTGCCAGCAGCGTACTAGCGGACTCCTACGAGCAGTACTTC. This codes for CASSVLADSYEQYF.

This clone was picked up a small number of times. The gene calls are TRBV19 and TRBJ1-2; 9 bases map to TRBD1. Germline CDR1 is LNHDA and CDR2 is SQIVND (reference sequence). The V segment lost 7 bases and the J segment 6 bases; nucleotides outside the gene matches: 12. The CDR3 is 15 residues long. The CDR3 sequence: CASIKGPDRGNGYTF. Here the CDR3 DNA reads TGTGCCAGTATCAAGGGACCGGACAGGGGAAATGGCTACACCTTC.

This sequence joins TRBV4-3 and TRBJ2-3; D is perhaps TRBD2 (7 bases). Per the germline V gene, CDR1 is LGHNA and CDR2 is YSLEER. CDR3 size: 16 residues. The V and J ends lost 1 base and 3 bases respectively, with 14 bases between them. The CDR3 sequence is CASSQGGGGGTDTQYF. In DNA form, the CDR3 reads TGCGCCAGCAGCCAAGGGGGAGGGGGGGGGACAGATACGCAGTATTTT.